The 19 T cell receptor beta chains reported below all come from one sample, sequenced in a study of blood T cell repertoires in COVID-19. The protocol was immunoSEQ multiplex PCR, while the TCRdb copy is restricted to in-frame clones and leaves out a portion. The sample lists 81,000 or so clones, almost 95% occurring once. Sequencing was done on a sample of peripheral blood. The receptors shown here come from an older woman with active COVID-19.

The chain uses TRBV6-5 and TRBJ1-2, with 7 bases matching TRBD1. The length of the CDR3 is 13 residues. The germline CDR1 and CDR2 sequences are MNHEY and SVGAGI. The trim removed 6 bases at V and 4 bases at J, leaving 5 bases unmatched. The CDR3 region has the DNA TGTGCCAGCAGATCGACAGGGAGCTATGGCTACACCTTC. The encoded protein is CASRSTGSYGYTF.

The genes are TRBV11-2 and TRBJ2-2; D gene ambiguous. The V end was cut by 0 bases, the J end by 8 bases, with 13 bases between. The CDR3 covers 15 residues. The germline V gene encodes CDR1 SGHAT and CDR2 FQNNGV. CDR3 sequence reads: CASSLDLGARGELFF. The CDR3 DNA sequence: TGTGCCAGCAGCTTAGATTTGGGCGCCAGGGGGGAGCTGTTTTTT.

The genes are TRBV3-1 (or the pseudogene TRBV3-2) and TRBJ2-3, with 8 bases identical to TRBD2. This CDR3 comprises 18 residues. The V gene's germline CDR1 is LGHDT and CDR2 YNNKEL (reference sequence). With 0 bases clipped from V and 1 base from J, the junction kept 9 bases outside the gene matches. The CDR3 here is CASSQDTGGGLGTDTQYF. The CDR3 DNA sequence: TGTGCCAGCAGCCAAGACACGGGGGGGGGCCTAGGCACAGATACGCAGTATTTT.

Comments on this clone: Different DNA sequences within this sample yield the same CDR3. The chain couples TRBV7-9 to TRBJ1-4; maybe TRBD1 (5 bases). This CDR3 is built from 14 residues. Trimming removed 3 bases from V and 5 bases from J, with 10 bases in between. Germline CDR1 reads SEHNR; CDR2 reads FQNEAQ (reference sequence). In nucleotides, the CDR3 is TGTGCCAGCAGCTTGAGGCAGGGCAATGAAAAACTGTTTTTT. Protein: CASSLRQGNEKLFF.

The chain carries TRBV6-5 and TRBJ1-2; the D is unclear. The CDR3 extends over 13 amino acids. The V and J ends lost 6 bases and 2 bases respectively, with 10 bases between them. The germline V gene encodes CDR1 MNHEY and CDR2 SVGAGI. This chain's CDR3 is CASRRGRNYGYTF. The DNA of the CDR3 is TGTGCCAGCAGGAGAGGGAGGAACTATGGCTACACCTTC.

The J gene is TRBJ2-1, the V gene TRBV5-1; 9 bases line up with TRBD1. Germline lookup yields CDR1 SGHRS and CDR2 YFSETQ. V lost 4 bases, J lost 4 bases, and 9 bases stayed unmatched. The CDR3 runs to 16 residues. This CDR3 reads CASSGGQGSGYNEQFF. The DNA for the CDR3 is TGCGCCAGCAGCGGGGGACAGGGCTCAGGATACAATGAGCAGTTCTTC.

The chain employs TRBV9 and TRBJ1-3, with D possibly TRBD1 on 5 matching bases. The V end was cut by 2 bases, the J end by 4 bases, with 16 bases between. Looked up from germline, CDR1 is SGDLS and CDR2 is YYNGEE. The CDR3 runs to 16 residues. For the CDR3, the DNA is TGTGCCAGCAGCGTCCACGGGGGGGTTTCCGGAAACACCATATATTTT. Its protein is CASSVHGGVSGNTIYF.

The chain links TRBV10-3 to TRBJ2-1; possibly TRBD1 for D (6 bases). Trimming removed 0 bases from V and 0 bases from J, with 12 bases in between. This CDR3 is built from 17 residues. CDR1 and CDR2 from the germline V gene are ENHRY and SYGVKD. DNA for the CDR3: TGTGCCATCAGTGAGTCGAAGCCAGGGGTCTCCTACAATGAGCAGTTCTTC. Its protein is CAISESKPGVSYNEQFF.

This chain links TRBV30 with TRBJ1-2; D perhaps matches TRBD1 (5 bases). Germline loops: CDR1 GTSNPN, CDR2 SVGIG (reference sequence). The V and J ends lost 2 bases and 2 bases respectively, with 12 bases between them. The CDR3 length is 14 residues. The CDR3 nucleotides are TGTGCCTGGAGTCGTGCAGGGTCGAACTATGGCTACACCTTC. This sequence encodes CAWSRAGSNYGYTF.

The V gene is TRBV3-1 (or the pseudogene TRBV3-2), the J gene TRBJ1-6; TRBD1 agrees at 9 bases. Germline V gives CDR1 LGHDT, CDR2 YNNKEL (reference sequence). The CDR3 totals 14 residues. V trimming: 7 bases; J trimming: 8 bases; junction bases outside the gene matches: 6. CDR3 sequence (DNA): TGTGCCAGCACCTCTGGGACAGGGCATTCACCCCTCCACTTT. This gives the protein CASTSGTGHSPLHF.

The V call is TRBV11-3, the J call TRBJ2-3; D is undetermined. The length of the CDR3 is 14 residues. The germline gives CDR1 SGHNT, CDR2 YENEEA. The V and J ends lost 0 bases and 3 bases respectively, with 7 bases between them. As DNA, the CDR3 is TGTGCCAGCAGCTTAGATCCTACTACAGATACGCAGTATTTT. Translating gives CASSLDPTTDTQYF.

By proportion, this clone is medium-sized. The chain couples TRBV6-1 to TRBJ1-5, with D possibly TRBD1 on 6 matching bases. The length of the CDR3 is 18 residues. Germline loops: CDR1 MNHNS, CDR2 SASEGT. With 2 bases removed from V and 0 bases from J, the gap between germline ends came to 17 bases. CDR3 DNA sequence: TGTGCCAGCAGTGAAATTGGGGACATACCCTTTAGCAATCAGCCCCAGCATTTT. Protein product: CASSEIGDIPFSNQPQHF.

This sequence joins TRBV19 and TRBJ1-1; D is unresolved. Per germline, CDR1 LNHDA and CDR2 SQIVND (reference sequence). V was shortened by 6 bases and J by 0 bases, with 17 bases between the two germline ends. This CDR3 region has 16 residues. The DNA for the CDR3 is TGTGCCAGTAGCCACCTCAACCCCAGAATGAACACTGAAGCTTTCTTT. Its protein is CASSHLNPRMNTEAFF.

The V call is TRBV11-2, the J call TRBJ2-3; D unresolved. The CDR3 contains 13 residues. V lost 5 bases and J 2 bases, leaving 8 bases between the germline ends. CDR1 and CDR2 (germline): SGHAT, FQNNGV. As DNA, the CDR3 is TGTGCCAGCAGCCAATCCCCCACAGATACGCAGTATTTT. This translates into CASSQSPTDTQYF.

CDR3 sequence reads: CASSQYPQPGTVNQPQHF. The CDR3 DNA reads as TGTGCCAGCAGCCAATACCCCCAACCCGGGACAGTGAATCAGCCCCAGCATTTT. The chain carries TRBV3-1 (or the pseudogene TRBV3-2) and TRBJ1-5; 7 bases align to TRBD1. V was clipped by 2 bases and J by 4 bases; unmatched bases: 14. Per the germline V gene, CDR1 is LGHDT and CDR2 is YNNKEL (reference sequence). This CDR3 comprises 18 residues.

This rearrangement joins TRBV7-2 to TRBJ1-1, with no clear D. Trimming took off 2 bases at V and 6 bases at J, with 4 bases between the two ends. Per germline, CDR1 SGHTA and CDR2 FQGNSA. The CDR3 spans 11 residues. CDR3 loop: CASSLQAEAFF. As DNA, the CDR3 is TGTGCCAGCAGCTTACAGGCTGAAGCTTTCTTT.

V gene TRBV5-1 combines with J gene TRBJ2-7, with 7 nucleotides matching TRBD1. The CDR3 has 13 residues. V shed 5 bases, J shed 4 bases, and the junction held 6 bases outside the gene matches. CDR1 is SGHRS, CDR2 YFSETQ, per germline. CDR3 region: CASSHRGMYEQYF. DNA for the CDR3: TGCGCCAGCAGTCACAGGGGAATGTACGAGCAGTACTTC.

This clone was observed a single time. CDR3 protein: CASSTGTYEQYF. Written as DNA, the CDR3 is TGTGCCAGCAGTACAGGAACCTACGAGCAGTACTTC. The chain combines TRBV25-1 with TRBJ2-7; D possibly corresponds to TRBD1 (5 bases). The germline V and J ends were trimmed by 5 bases and 2 bases, with 7 bases remaining between them. The CDR3 is 12 residues long. CDR1 is MGHDK, CDR2 SYGVNS, per germline.

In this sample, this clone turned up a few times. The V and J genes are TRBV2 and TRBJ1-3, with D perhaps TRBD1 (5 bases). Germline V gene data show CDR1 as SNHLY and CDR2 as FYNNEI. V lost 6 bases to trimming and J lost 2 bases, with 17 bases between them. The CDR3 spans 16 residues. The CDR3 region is CASSVLQGRTGNTIYF. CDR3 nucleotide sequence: TGTGCCAGCAGCGTCCTCCAGGGTAGGACTGGAAACACCATATATTTT.